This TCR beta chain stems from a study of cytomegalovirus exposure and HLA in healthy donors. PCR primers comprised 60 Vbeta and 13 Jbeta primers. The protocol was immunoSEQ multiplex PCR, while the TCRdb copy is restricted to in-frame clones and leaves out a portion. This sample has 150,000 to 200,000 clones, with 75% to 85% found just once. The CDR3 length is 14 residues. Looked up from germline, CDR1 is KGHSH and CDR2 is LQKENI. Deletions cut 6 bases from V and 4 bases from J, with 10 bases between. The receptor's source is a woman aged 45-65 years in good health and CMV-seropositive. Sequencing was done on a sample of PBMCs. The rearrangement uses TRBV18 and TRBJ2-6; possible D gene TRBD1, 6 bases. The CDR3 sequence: CASSRQEGANVLTF. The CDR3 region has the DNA TGTGCCAGCTCTCGACAGGAGGGGGCCAACGTCCTGACTTTC.